The T cell receptor beta chain under discussion was sequenced for a study of T cell responses to AZD1222 COVID-19 vaccine. Study-wide results and limits: Baseline serology detected seropositivity in only five or six AZD1222 recipients. Donors were mostly white British, more females; clonal diversity possibly underestimated. Regions 160-218 and 743-854 dominated among vaccine-associated CD4 TCRs spanning spike.

The CDR3 length is 13 residues. The germline V and J ends were trimmed by 7 bases and 1 base, with 10 bases remaining between them. The germline CDR1 and CDR2 sequences are SNHLY and FYNNEI. In the case of this clone: The antigen remains unidentified.

The assay was immunoSEQ multiplex PCR, and TCRdb's table has in-frame clones only and misses some. There are 120,000 or so clones in the sample; about nine tenths occur only once, and approximately 1.5% lies in the top ten. The TCR comes from an adult in good health. V usage is TRBV2 and J usage is TRBJ1-1; perhaps TRBD1 as D (6 bases). The source material was peripheral blood, sampled on day 0 of AZD1222 vaccination. CDR3 protein: CASKDRRNTEAFF. Here the CDR3 DNA reads TGTGCCAGCAAAGACAGGCGGAACACTGAAGCTTTCTTT.